This is a list of T cell receptor beta chains from one sample in a study of prognosis after radiotherapy for stage I lung cancer. TCRdb called the multiplex PCR reads again in MiXCR, with one record for every CDR3 protein. The data hold about 17,000 distinct CDR3 sequences, with around 29% observed a single time. The specimen was PBMCs, collected before or after stereotactic body radiation therapy (not recorded which). These receptors all come from a donor over 45 with non-small cell lung cancer. Both conserved end residues are part of each CDR3. D genes are given only for firm matches. Where a row states a size, it is once, few, many or the class of an expanded clone; other rows omit it.

D gene	V gene	J gene	clone size	CDR3 protein	CDR3 DNA
NA	TRBV28	TRBJ1-5	NA	CTRTRGNSNQPQHF	TGTACCAGAACCCGGGGGAATAGCAATCAGCCCCAGCATTTT
NA	TRBV5-1	TRBJ2-2	many	CASTGGIMKIANTGELFF	TGCGCCAGCACTGGGGGAATCATGAAAATCGCGAACACCGGGGAGCTGTTTTTT
NA	TRBV6-9	TRBJ1-5	NA	CASSLKSGQHF	TGTGCCAGCAGTTTGAAATCAGGCCAGCATTTT
NA	TRBV28	TRBJ1-6	once	CASSLPGRTIHF	TGTGCCAGCAGTTTACCCGGTCGGACAATCCACTTT
TRBD2	TRBV20-1	TRBJ2-6	many	CSARDLAGGPGSGANVLTF	TGCAGTGCTAGAGATCTGGCGGGAGGGCCTGGCTCTGGGGCCAACGTCCTGACTTTC
TRBD1	TRBV7-9	TRBJ2-1	medium-sized	CASSFQDRNEQFF	TGTGCCAGCAGCTTTCAGGACAGGAATGAGCAGTTCTTC
NA	TRBV4-2	TRBJ2-1	many	CASSHRDSDEQFF	TGTGCCAGCAGCCATAGGGATTCAGATGAGCAGTTCTTC
NA	TRBV5-1	TRBJ2-7	NA	CASSPLVGIHEQYF	TGCGCCAGCAGCCCTCTCGTGGGTATCCACGAGCAGTACTTC
TRBD2	TRBV18	TRBJ2-3	many	CASSPGTSRTDTQYF	TGTGCCAGCTCACCCGGGACTAGCCGCACAGATACGCAGTATTTT
NA	TRBV4-1	TRBJ1-1	NA	CASSHHLRDSNGGTEAFF	TGCGCCAGCAGCCATCACCTCCGGGACTCCAACGGAGGCACTGAAGCTTTCTTT
NA	TRBV27	TRBJ1-5	many	CASSFSRSNQPQHF	TGTGCCAGCAGTTTCTCAAGGAGCAATCAGCCCCAGCATTTT
NA	TRBV11-1	TRBJ2-7	many	CASAGYLTEQYF	TGTGCCAGCGCCGGGTACTTAACGGAGCAGTACTTC
NA	TRBV6-1	TRBJ2-5	many	CASTNRLETQYF	TGTGCCAGCACCAACAGATTGGAGACCCAGTACTTC
TRBD1	TRBV6-1	TRBJ1-1	many	CASRGQGAGTLRAFF	TGTGCCAGCCGGGGACAGGGAGCGGGAACACTTCGAGCTTTCTTT
NA	TRBV5-1	TRBJ2-1	many	CASSRSPAYNEQFF	TGCGCCAGCAGCCGGTCCCCGGCCTACAATGAGCAGTTCTTC
TRBD1	TRBV4-1	TRBJ1-5	many	CASRANRGGQPQHF	TGCGCCAGCAGAGCTAACAGGGGCGGACAGCCCCAGCATTTT
TRBD1	TRBV20-1	TRBJ1-5	many	CSARGTGTQPQHF	TGCAGTGCTAGAGGGACAGGAACTCAGCCCCAGCATTTT
TRBD2	TRBV27	TRBJ2-5	many	CASSSQGTSGRGEETQYF	TGTGCCAGCAGCTCACAAGGGACTAGCGGGAGAGGAGAGGAGACCCAGTACTTC
NA	TRBV6-2/TRBV6-3	TRBJ1-5	many	CASSKNDRLSNQPQHF	TGTGCCAGCAGCAAGAACGACAGGCTTAGCAATCAGCCCCAGCATTTT
TRBD2	TRBV29-1	TRBJ2-3	NA	CSVPLAGVTDTQYF	TGCAGCGTTCCTCTAGCGGGAGTTACAGATACGCAGTATTTT
NA	TRBV6-5	TRBJ1-3	medium-sized	CASSYSRSRYSGNTIYF	TGTGCCAGCAGTTACTCGAGGAGCCGTTACTCTGGAAACACCATATATTTT
NA	TRBV5-5	TRBJ1-6	NA	CASSLERGVNSPLNF	TGTGCCAGCAGCTTGGAGAGAGGTGTGAATTCACCCCTCAACTTT
TRBD2	TRBV5-4	TRBJ2-1	NA	CASSPMGGSFSYNEQFF	TGTGCCAGCAGCCCCATGGGGGGGAGCTTCTCCTACAATGAGCAGTTCTTC
NA	TRBV30	TRBJ1-5	many	CAWSVWGNNQPQHF	TGTGCCTGGAGTGTGTGGGGGAACAATCAGCCCCAGCATTTT
NA	TRBV9	TRBJ2-7	NA	CASSVEGEQYF	TGTGCCAGCAGCGTAGAGGGCGAGCAGTACTTC
TRBD2	TRBV15	TRBJ2-7	NA	CATSGFAGGEQYF	TGTGCCACCAGCGGATTTGCGGGGGGCGAGCAGTACTTC
NA	TRBV2	TRBJ1-6	once	CASKVVALEGNQPLHF	TGTGCCAGCAAAGTCGTAGCTCTCGAAGGGAATCAACCCCTCCACTTT
NA	TRBV10-3	TRBJ2-5	few	CAIRRGGTQETQYF	TGTGCCATCAGGAGGGGGGGGACCCAAGAGACCCAGTACTTC
NA	TRBV7-6	TRBJ2-1	many	CASSLGQAFSNEQFF	TGTGCCAGCAGCTTAGGACAGGCTTTTAGTAATGAGCAGTTCTTC
TRBD1	TRBV28	TRBJ2-2	NA	CASSFVRLGGNGELFF	TGTGCCAGCAGTTTTGTACGCCTAGGGGGCAACGGGGAGCTGTTTTTT
TRBD1	TRBV5-1	TRBJ2-3	many	CASSLARGKDTQYF	TGCGCCAGCAGCTTGGCCAGGGGGAAAGATACGCAGTATTTT
TRBD2	TRBV20-1	TRBJ2-3	many	CSAAPSSGSTDTQYF	TGCAGTGCGGCACCTTCTAGCGGGAGCACAGATACGCAGTATTTT
NA	TRBV20-1	TRBJ2-1	NA	CSASRGAGGVNGLFF	TGCAGTGCTAGTAGGGGGGCAGGTGGAGTCAATGGGCTGTTCTTC
TRBD2	TRBV7-9	TRBJ2-1	many	CASSQMGLGLGLNEQFF	TGTGCCAGCAGCCAAATGGGTTTGGGACTAGGCCTCAATGAGCAGTTCTTC
NA	TRBV30	TRBJ1-6	medium-sized	CAWSVGAGPLHF	TGTGCCTGGAGTGTAGGGGCGGGGCCCCTCCACTTT
TRBD1	TRBV9	TRBJ2-1	many	CASSPGQGNNEQFF	TGTGCCAGCAGCCCAGGACAGGGTAACAATGAGCAGTTCTTC
TRBD1	TRBV27	TRBJ2-2	many	CASSLSGQDGRSAGELFF	TGTGCCAGCAGCCTATCAGGACAGGATGGTAGGTCTGCCGGGGAGCTGTTTTTT
NA	TRBV29-1	TRBJ2-1	NA	CSSSGAVSYYNEQFF	TGCAGCAGCTCCGGGGCAGTAAGCTACTACAATGAGCAGTTCTTC
TRBD1	TRBV20-1	TRBJ2-4	many	CSARSGQGVTKNIQYF	TGCAGTGCTAGATCTGGACAGGGGGTGACAAAAAACATTCAGTACTTC
TRBD2	TRBV11-3	TRBJ2-1	medium-sized	CASSPGLAGGIYNEQFF	TGTGCCAGCAGCCCGGGACTAGCGGGAGGGATCTACAATGAGCAGTTCTTC
TRBD2	TRBV11-3	TRBJ2-7	many	CASSFPPSGREQYF	TGTGCCAGCAGCTTCCCCCCTAGCGGGAGGGAGCAGTACTTC
TRBD2	TRBV6-2/TRBV6-3	TRBJ2-5	NA	CASSGGLAGVNPYQEAQYF	TGTGCCAGCAGTGGGGGACTAGCGGGAGTGAACCCATACCAAGAGGCCCAGTACTTC
NA	TRBV6-1	TRBJ1-4	NA	CSSGRQAIYEKLFF	TGTTCCAGCGGCCGACAGGCGATCTACGAAAAACTGTTTTTT
TRBD2	TRBV12-3/TRBV12-4	TRBJ2-5	NA	CASRRREGHQETQYF	TGTGCCAGCCGTCGGCGGGAGGGTCACCAAGAGACCCAGTACTTC
NA	TRBV5-1	TRBJ2-6	many	CASSLVPQGTNSGANVLTF	TGCGCCAGCAGCTTGGTGCCACAGGGTACGAACTCTGGGGCCAACGTCCTGACTTTC
NA	TRBV9	TRBJ1-2	NA	CASSVPRLQRRVKGYTF	TGTGCTAGCAGCGTACCCCGGTTGCAAAGGAGGGTTAAAGGCTACACCTTC
NA	TRBV5-4	TRBJ2-1	many	CASSLFRTYNEQFF	TGTGCCAGCAGCTTGTTTCGAACGTACAATGAGCAGTTCTTC
NA	TRBV5-1	TRBJ2-2	many	CASSSDGNGELFF	TGCGCCAGCAGCTCGGACGGGAACGGGGAGCTGTTTTTT
TRBD2	TRBV28	TRBJ2-1	medium-sized	CASTISGSRYNEQFF	TGTGCCAGCACTATTAGCGGGAGCCGATACAATGAGCAGTTCTTC
NA	TRBV7-6	TRBJ2-6	NA	CASSLDAANVLTF	TGTGCCAGCAGCCTCGATGCGGCCAACGTCCTGACTTTC
TRBD2	TRBV7-2	TRBJ2-2	medium-sized	CASSLGLAGGPGTGELFF	TGTGCCAGCAGCTTAGGCCTAGCGGGAGGGCCGGGAACCGGGGAGCTGTTTTTT
NA	TRBV4-1	TRBJ2-7	many	CASSQDRRQWGNEQYF	TGCGCCAGCAGCCAAGATCGACGACAGTGGGGAAACGAGCAGTACTTC
NA	TRBV28	TRBJ2-7	many	CASSFPGGGYEQYF	TGTGCCAGCAGTTTCCCAGGGGGGGGTTACGAGCAGTACTTC
TRBD2	TRBV15	TRBJ2-1	NA	CATIRDRGDEQFF	TGTGCCACCATCAGAGATCGGGGGGATGAGCAGTTCTTT